The 4 T cell receptor beta chains reported below all come from one sample, sequenced in a study of blood T cell repertoires in COVID-19. The data were produced by immunoSEQ multiplex PCR, yet TCRdb's version contains in-frame clones alone and is incomplete. The sample holds over 55,000 clones, over 70% seen once. Sequencing was carried out using peripheral blood. The receptors come from a man between 45 and 60 years old with active COVID-19.

The rearrangement uses TRBV11-1 and TRBJ1-1; 7 nucleotides agree with TRBD1. The V segment lost 10 bases and the J segment 1 base; nucleotides outside the gene matches: 9. The CDR3 is 14 residues long. Germline CDR1 reads SGHAT; CDR2 reads FQDESV (reference sequence). The CDR3 bases are TGTGCCACCCGGGACAGCTCCGAGAACACTGAAGCTTTCTTT. Residues: CATRDSSENTEAFF.

The genes are TRBV27 and TRBJ1-1; no clear D. Deletions cut 4 bases from V and 2 bases from J, with 8 bases between. CDR1 MNHEY and CDR2 SMNVEV come from the germline V gene (reference sequence). There are 13 residues in the CDR3. CDR3 nucleotides: TGTGCCAGCAGTTCTAGATTAAACACTGAAGCTTTCTTT. Translated: CASSSRLNTEAFF.

The chain employs TRBV21-1 and TRBJ2-2; the D call in the table, TRBD2, was not verified against the DNA. TRBV21-1 is listed as a pseudogene. There are 16 residues in the CDR3. In nucleotides, the CDR3 is TGTGCCAGCAGCAAATACGGGTCCGGGAGAACCGGGGAGCTGTTTTTT. The encoded protein is CASSKYGSGRTGELFF.

V is TRBV13 and J is TRBJ1-2; a weak D match, TRBD1 (5 bases). V lost 5 bases, J lost 3 bases, and 13 bases lay in between. The germline CDR1 and CDR2 sequences are PRHDT and FYEKMQ (reference sequence). This CDR3 is built from 14 residues. The chain's CDR3 is CASSHRTPDYGYTF. For the CDR3, the DNA is TGTGCCAGCAGCCACAGGACACCAGACTATGGCTACACCTTC.